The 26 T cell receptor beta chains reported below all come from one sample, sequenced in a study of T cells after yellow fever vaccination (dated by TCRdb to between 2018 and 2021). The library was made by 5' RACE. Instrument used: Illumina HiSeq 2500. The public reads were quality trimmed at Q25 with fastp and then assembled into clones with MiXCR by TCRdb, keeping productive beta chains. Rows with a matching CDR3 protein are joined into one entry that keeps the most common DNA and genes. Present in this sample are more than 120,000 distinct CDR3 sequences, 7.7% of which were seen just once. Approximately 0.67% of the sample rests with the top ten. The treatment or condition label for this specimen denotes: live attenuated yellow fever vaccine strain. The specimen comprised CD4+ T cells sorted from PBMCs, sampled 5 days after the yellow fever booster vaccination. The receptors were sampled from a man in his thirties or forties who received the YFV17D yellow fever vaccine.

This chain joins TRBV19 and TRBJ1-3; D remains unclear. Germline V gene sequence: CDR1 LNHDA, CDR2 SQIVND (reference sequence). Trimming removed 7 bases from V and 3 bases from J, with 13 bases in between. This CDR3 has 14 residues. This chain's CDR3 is CASTSGGYGNTIYF. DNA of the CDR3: TGTGCCAGTACCTCCGGAGGGTATGGAAACACCATATATTTT.

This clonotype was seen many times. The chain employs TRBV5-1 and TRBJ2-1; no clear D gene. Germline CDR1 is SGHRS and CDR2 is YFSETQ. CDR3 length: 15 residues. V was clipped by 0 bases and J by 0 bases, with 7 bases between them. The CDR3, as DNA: TGCGCCAGCAGCTTGGGTAGTAGCTCCTACAATGAGCAGTTCTTC. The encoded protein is CASSLGSSSYNEQFF.

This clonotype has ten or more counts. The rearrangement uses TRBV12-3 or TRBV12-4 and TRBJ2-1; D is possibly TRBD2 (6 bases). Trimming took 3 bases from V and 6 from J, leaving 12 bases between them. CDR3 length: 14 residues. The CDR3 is CASSFGTPSNEQFF. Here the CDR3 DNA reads TGTGCCAGCAGTTTTGGGACTCCCTCCAATGAGCAGTTCTTC.

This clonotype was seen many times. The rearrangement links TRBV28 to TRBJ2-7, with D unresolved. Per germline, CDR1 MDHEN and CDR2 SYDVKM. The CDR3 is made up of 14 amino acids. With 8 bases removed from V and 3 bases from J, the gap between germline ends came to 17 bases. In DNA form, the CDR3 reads TGTGCCAGCTCTAAGGGCAGTCAAGGCTACGAGCAGTACTTC. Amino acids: CASSKGSQGYEQYF.

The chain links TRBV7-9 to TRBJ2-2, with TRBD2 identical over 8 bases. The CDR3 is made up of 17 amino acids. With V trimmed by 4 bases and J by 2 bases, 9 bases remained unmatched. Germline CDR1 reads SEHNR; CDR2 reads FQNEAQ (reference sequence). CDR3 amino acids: CASSSSGTSANTGELFF. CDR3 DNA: TGTGCCAGCAGCTCATCCGGGACTAGTGCTAACACCGGGGAGCTGTTTTTT.

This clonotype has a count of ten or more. As DNA, the CDR3 is TGTGCCAGCAGCCAACAGGTGGGCTCCTACGAGCAGTACTTC. Translated, it gives CASSQQVGSYEQYF. The rearrangement uses TRBV14 and TRBJ2-7; no definite D call. Germline values: CDR1 SGHDN, CDR2 FVKESK. V lost 2 bases and J 0 bases, leaving 8 bases between the germline ends. The CDR3 is 14 residues long. Full variable domain (remainder filled in from reference TRBV14 and TRBJ2-7): EAGVTQFPSHSVIEKGQTVTLRCDPISGHDNLYWYRRVMGKEIKFLLHFVKESKQDESGMPNNRFLAERTGGTYSTLKVQPAELEDSGVYFCASSQQVGSYEQYFGPGTRLTVT.

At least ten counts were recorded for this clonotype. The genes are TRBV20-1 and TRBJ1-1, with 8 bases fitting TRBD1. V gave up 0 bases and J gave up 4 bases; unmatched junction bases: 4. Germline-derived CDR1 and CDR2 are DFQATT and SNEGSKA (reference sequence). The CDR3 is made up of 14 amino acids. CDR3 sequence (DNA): TGCAGTGCTAGAGATTCAGGGGGCTTCACTGAAGCTTTCTTT. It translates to CSARDSGGFTEAFF.

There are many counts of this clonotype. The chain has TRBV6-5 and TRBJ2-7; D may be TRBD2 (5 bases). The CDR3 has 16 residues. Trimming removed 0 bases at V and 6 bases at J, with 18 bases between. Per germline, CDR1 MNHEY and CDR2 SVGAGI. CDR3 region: CASSYSASGSGSEQYF. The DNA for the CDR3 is TGTGCCAGCAGTTACTCCGCCAGCGGTAGTGGGTCCGAGCAGTACTTC.

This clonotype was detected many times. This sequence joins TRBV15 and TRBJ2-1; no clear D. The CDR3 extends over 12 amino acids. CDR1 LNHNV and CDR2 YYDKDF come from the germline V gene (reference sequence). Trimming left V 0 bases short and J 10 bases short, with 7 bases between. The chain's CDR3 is CATSRDVSEQFF. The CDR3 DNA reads TGTGCCACCAGCAGAGATGTATCCGAGCAGTTCTTC.

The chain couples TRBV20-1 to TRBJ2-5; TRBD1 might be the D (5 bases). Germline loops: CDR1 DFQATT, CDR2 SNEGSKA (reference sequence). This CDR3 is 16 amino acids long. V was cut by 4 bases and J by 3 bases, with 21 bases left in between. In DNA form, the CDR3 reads TGCAGTGCTATTCTGGGGCAGGGTCCATCCAAAGAGACCCAGTACTTC. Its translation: CSAILGQGPSKETQYF.

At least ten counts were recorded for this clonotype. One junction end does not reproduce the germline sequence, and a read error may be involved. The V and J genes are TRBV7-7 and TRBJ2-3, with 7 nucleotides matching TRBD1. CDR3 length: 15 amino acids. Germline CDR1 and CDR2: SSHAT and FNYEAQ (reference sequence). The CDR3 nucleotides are TGTGCTAGCAGCTTGACAGGGATTTCCACAGATACGCAGTATTTT. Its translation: CASSLTGISTDTQYF.

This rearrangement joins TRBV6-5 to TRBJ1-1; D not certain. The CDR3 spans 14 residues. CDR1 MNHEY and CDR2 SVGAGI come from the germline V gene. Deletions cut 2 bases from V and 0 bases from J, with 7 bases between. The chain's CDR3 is CASSYAGLNTEAFF. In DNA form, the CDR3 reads TGTGCCAGCAGTTACGCGGGGTTGAACACTGAAGCTTTCTTT.

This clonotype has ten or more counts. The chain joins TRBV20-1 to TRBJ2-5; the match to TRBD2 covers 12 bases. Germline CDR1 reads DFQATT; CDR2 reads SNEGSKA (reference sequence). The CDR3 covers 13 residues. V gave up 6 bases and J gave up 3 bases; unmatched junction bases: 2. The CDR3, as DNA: TGCAGTGCAAGACTAGCGGGAGAAGAGACCCAGTACTTC. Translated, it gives CSARLAGEETQYF.

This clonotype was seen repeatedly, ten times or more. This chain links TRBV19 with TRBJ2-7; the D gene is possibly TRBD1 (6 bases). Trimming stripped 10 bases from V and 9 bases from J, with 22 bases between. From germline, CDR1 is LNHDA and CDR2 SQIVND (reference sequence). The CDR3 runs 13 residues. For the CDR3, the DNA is TGTGCCACTGGAAACCGCAGGGGCGACGGGCAGTACTTC. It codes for CATGNRRGDGQYF.

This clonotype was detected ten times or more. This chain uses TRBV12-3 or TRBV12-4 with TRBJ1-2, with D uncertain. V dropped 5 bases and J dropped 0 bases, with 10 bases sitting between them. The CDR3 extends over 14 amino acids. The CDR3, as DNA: TGTGCCAGCAGTGAAAGGGTATCTAACTATGGCTACACCTTC. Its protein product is CASSERVSNYGYTF.

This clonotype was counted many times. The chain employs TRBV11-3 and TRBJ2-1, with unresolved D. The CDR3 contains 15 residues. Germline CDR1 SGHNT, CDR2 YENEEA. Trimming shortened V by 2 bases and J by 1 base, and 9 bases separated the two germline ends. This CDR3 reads CASSLRIGSYNEQFF. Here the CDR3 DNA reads TGTGCCAGCAGCTTAAGAATCGGGTCCTACAATGAGCAGTTCTTC.

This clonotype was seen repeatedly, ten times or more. The CDR3 is CASTRSQGGGNYGYTF. CDR3 nucleotide sequence: TGTGCCAGCACCCGTAGCCAGGGGGGAGGCAACTATGGCTACACCTTC. This sequence joins TRBV12-3 or TRBV12-4 and TRBJ1-2; 7 nucleotides line up with TRBD1. This CDR3 has 16 residues. The V segment lost 7 bases and the J segment 2 bases; nucleotides outside the gene matches: 13.

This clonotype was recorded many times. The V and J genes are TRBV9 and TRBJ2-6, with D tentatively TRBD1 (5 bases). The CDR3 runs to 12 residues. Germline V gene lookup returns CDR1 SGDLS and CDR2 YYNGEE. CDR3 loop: CVSGPGANVLTF. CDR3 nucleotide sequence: TGTGTTTCAGGGCCCGGGGCCAACGTCCTGACTTTC.

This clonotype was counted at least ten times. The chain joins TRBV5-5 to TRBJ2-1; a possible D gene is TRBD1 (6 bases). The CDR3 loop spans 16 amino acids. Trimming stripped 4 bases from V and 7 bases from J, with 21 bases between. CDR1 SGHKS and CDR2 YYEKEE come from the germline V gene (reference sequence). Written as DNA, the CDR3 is TGTGCCAGCAGCAGACAACAGGGTACAGTATTTAATGAGCAGTTCTTC. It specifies CASSRQQGTVFNEQFF.

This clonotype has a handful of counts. The CDR3 loop is CASSSGRELGETQYF. The CDR3 bases are TGTGCCAGCAGCTCAGGAAGGGAGTTAGGAGAGACCCAGTACTTC. The V gene is TRBV5-4, the J gene TRBJ2-5, with D maybe TRBD2 (5 bases). In germline, CDR1 is SGHNT, CDR2 YYREEE (reference sequence). The V end lost 3 bases, the J end lost 4 bases, and 16 bases lay between the germline ends. CDR3 length: 15 residues.

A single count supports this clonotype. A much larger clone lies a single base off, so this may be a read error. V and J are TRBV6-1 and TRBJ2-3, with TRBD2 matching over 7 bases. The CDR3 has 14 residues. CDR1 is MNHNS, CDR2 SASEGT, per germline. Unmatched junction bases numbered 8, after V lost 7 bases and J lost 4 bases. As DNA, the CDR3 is TGTGCCAGCAATCTGGGGGACTACGCAGATACGCAGTATTTT. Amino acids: CASNLGDYADTQYF.

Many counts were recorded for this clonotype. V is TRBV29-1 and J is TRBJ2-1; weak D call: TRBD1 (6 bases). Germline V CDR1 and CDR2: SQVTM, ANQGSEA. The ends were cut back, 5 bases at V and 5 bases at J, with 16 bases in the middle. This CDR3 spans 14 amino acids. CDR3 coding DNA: TGCAGCGTTTTTGACAGGATCAAAAACAATGAGCAGTTCTTC. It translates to CSVFDRIKNNEQFF.

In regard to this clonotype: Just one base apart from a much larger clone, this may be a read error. For the CDR3, the DNA is TGTGCCAGCGCCTTCTACAGGGGGTCGGATGAGCAGTTCTTC. Amino acids: CASAFYRGSDEQFF. V is TRBV6-4 and J is TRBJ2-1; 8 bases line up with TRBD1. J lost 8 bases, V lost 8 bases, and 11 bases had no gene match. CDR3 length equals 14 residues. Looked up from germline, CDR1 is MRHNA and CDR2 is SNTAGT.

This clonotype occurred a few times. The CDR3 region has the DNA TGCGCCAGCAGCGGGACAGGGGGACTAGCCAAAAACATTCAGTACTTC. Protein product: CASSGTGGLAKNIQYF. The chain combines TRBV23-1 with TRBJ2-4; 11 bases align to TRBD1. TRBV23-1 is sorted into the ORF group, with uncertain function. V lost 6 bases to trimming and J lost 0 bases; unmatched junction nucleotides: 4. CDR3 length equals 16 residues.

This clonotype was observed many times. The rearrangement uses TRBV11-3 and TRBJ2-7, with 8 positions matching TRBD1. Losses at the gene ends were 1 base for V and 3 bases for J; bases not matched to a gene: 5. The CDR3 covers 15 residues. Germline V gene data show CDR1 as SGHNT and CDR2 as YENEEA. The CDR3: CASSLGSGGLYEQYF. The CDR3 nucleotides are TGTGCCAGCAGCTTAGGGTCAGGGGGCCTCTACGAGCAGTACTTC.

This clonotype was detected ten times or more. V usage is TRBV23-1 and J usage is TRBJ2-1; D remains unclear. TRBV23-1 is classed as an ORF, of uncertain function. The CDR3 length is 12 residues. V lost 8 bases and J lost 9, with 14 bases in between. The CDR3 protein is CASPLGLVEQFF. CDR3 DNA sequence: TGCGCCAGCCCTTTGGGCCTTGTTGAGCAGTTCTTC.